The entry that follows covers one TCR beta chain sequence. Its antigen is not known. From germline, CDR1 is SGHRS and CDR2 YFSETQ. Trimming cost V 4 bases and J 1 base; bases outside gene matches: 6. The CDR3 has 16 residues. The PCR employed 60 Vbeta primers together with 13 Jbeta primers. The authors' processing: In a later analysis, of around 83 million unique beta chains, about 12 million appeared in at least two donors. Sequenced by immunoSEQ multiplex PCR; TCRdb stores in-frame clones only, minus some. V, J and clone size are taken as reported in that table, and D and trimming were inferred from the DNA itself. This sample's table has about 120,000 clones. This sample stems from a study of cytomegalovirus exposure and HLA in healthy donors. Turning to the study itself: An earlier analysis identified under 130 million unique TCR beta sequences in approximately 170 million T cells.

Study-wide results and caveats: The study flagged about 150 TCR beta chains as cytomegalovirus-associated. As a later analysis showed, a missense DCLRE1C variant was linked to trimming of TCR beta V- and J-genes.

J is TRBJ1-5 and V is TRBV5-1; 9 nucleotides agree with TRBD1. Material: PBMCs. The source of this sequence is a young man in good health and CMV-seronegative. The CDR3 reads CASSEHGQGSNQPQHF. CDR3 DNA sequence: TGCGCCAGCAGCGAACATGGACAGGGGAGCAATCAGCCCCAGCATTTT.